These 12 T cell receptor beta chains originate from one sample sequenced in a study of blood T cells in healthy people across ages. Alongside a J-beta primer mix, a sample-barcoded 5' primer served in a second PCR lasting about 7 to 11 cycles. Each CDR3 protein gets one entry after TCRdb re-called the 5' RACE reads with MiXCR. The data contain about 1.7 million distinct CDR3 sequences, about 30% of them singletons. The sequenced sample consisted of blood. These receptors were obtained from a woman aged 25 to 39 in good health.

This clonotype was counted ten times or more. The rearrangement uses TRBV20-1 and TRBJ1-2; D is uncertain. The germline V gene has CDR1 DFQATT and CDR2 SNEGSKA (reference sequence). Between the trimmed V and J ends, which lost 1 base and 7 bases, there was a span of 10 bases. The CDR3 runs to 12 residues. CDR3 DNA sequence: TGCAGTGCTAGAGTGGGAGGTGCTGGCTACACCTTC. This gives the protein CSARVGGAGYTF.

This clonotype has a count of ten or more. V gene TRBV5-1 combines with J gene TRBJ2-7; TRBD2 agrees at 12 bases. Germline trimming cut 2 bases from V and 0 bases from J; bases unmatched to any gene: 6. CDR1 and CDR2 (germline): SGHRS, YFSETQ. The CDR3 is 17 residues long. CDR3 residues: CASSLGLAGPISYEQYF. The DNA of the CDR3 is TGCGCCAGCAGCTTAGGACTAGCGGGACCAATCTCCTACGAGCAGTACTTC.

The chain employs TRBV12-3 or TRBV12-4 and TRBJ1-4, with 12 bases aligning to TRBD1. CDR3 length equals 18 residues. Trimming removed 6 bases from V and 3 bases from J; junction bases left unmatched: 11. Written as DNA, the CDR3 is TGTGCCAGCAGACCCGGGACAGGGGGCATGAGGCCTAATGAAAAACTGTTTTTT. Its translation is CASRPGTGGMRPNEKLFF.

This clonotype turned up a few times. This chain uses TRBV28 with TRBJ2-7; D unclear. V was clipped by 5 bases and J by 3 bases, with 11 bases between them. The CDR3 contains 13 residues. The germline CDR1 and CDR2 sequences are MDHEN and SYDVKM. The CDR3 DNA reads TGTGCCAGCAGTATCTCGACCAGCTACGAGCAGTACTTC. Protein: CASSISTSYEQYF.

This clonotype was seen a few times. CDR3 sequence reads: CSARGVSESYNEQFF. CDR3 DNA sequence: TGCAGTGCTAGAGGGGTCAGCGAATCCTACAATGAGCAGTTCTTC. The chain has TRBV20-1 and TRBJ2-1, with D unresolved. Germline V gene data show CDR1 as DFQATT and CDR2 as SNEGSKA (reference sequence). The CDR3 has 15 amino acids. V was pared by 1 base and J by 1 base, with 11 bases between.

Notes on this clonotype: The junction shows a germline mismatch at one end, possibly a read error. The chain couples TRBV2 to TRBJ1-4, with a weak D call TRBD1 (5 bases). This CDR3 contains 14 residues. The V gene's germline CDR1 is SNHLY and CDR2 FYNNEI. The CDR3 region has the DNA TGTGCCAGCAGTGAGGCAGGGAGAAATGAAAAACGGTTTTTT. Translated, it gives CASSEAGRNEKRFF. The entire variable domain, with the rest obtained from reference TRBV2 and TRBJ1-4, is as follows: EPEVTQTPSHQVTQMGQEVILRCVPISNHLYFYWYRQILGQKVEFLVSFYNNEISEKSEIFDDQFSVERPDGSNFTLKIRSTKLEDSAMYFCASSEAGRNEKRFFGSGTQLSVL.

In this sample, this clonotype turned up many times. This chain joins TRBV20-1 and TRBJ2-7; 9 bases agree with TRBD1. The CDR3 consists of 14 residues. Per germline, CDR1 DFQATT and CDR2 SNEGSKA (reference sequence). Germline trimming cut 5 bases from V and 3 bases from J; bases unmatched to any gene: 8. The CDR3 sequence is CSAGTGTGLYEQYF. In DNA form, the CDR3 reads TGCAGTGCTGGGACCGGGACAGGGCTCTACGAGCAGTACTTC.

A note on this clonotype: The junction does not match germline at one end; this may be a read error. This sequence joins TRBV20-1 and TRBJ2-3; 14 bases fit TRBD2. The CDR3 spans 16 residues. The germline gives CDR1 DFQATT, CDR2 SNEGSKA (reference sequence). The CDR3 is CSGLAGGQEFTGTQYF. The CDR3 DNA follows: TGCAGTGGACTAGCGGGAGGGCAAGAGTTTACAGGTACGCAGTATTTT.

The chain uses TRBV30 and TRBJ2-7, with 7 bases lining up with TRBD2. This CDR3 spans 12 amino acids. With V trimmed by 1 base and J by 7 bases, 4 bases remained unmatched. The germline CDR1 and CDR2 sequences are GTSNPN and SVGIG (reference sequence). Here the CDR3 reads CAWSAGTKEQYF. DNA of the CDR3: TGTGCCTGGAGTGCCGGGACTAAGGAGCAGTACTTC.

This clonotype was observed a few times. This chain joins TRBV20-1 and TRBJ2-7; 10 bases match TRBD2. Near its end, the DNA agrees better with TRBJ2-5, so the J call may be wrong. In germline, CDR1 is DFQATT, CDR2 SNEGSKA (reference sequence). The CDR3 totals 13 residues. DNA for the CDR3: TGCAGTGCTAGTCAGCGGGAGGGGGAGACCCAGTACTTC. This gives the protein CSASQREGETQYF.

The table lists this clonotype with many counts. The V and J genes are TRBV7-9 and TRBJ2-5, with D perhaps matching TRBD1 (6 bases). CDR3 length equals 14 residues. Deletions cut 2 bases from V and 11 bases from J, with 18 bases between. Germline V gene data show CDR1 as SEHNR and CDR2 as FQNEAQ (reference sequence). CDR3 in amino acids: CASSLSGAPLQQYF. The CDR3 DNA is TGTGCCAGCAGCTTATCAGGGGCCCCACTCCAGCAGTACTTC. Full variable domain (missing parts from reference TRBV7-9 and TRBJ2-5): DTGVSQNPRHKITKRGQNVTFRCDPISEHNRLYWYRQTLGQGPEFLTYFQNEAQLEKSRLLSDRFSAERPKGSFSTLEIQRTEQGDSAMYLCASSLSGAPLQQYFGPGTRLLVL.

This clonotype was seen only a few times. The rearrangement joins TRBV6-2 or TRBV6-3 to TRBJ2-5; tentatively, D is TRBD2 (7 bases). The germline CDR1 and CDR2 sequences are MNHEY and SVGEGT. V was shortened by 0 bases and J by 11 bases, with 22 bases between the two germline ends. This CDR3 is 16 amino acids long. DNA of the CDR3: TGTGCCAGCAGTTACTCGAAACTAGCGAGGGACAATGAGCAGTACTTC. Residues: CASSYSKLARDNEQYF.